The present T cell receptor (beta chain) was sequenced within a study of blood T cells in healthy people across ages. Study conclusions and caveats: Shifts in expanded clonotypes may have been confounded by donor CMV status, which was unknown. Conclusively comparing naive with antigen-experienced cells was impossible with unsorted PBMCs.

Primed by a sample-barcoded 5' primer and a J-beta primer mix, a second PCR proceeded for about 7 to 11 cycles. Every single cDNA molecule received a tag from a template-switch adaptor with 12 random nucleotides. TCRdb re-analysed the 5' RACE reads in MiXCR, keeping a single row per CDR3 protein. The table lists 1 million to 1.2 million distinct CDR3 sequences, 30% to 40% of them singletons, with around 13% in the top ten. Germline loops: CDR1 SNHLY, CDR2 FYNNEI. The CDR3 extends over 13 amino acids. The V gene lost 4 bases and the J gene lost 3 bases, with 7 bases spanning the gap. In its sample, this clonotype was seen a few times. Its antigen is as yet unknown.

The clonotype originates from a young man in good health. The sequenced material came from blood. The V gene is TRBV2, the J gene TRBJ1-5; D remains unclear. Here the CDR3 reads CASSAEPNQPQHF. CDR3 coding DNA: TGTGCCAGCAGTGCAGAACCCAATCAGCCCCAGCATTTT.